This T cell receptor beta chain stems from a study of regulatory T cells in long-lasting Graves disease. V was trimmed by 0 bases and J by 4 bases, leaving 13 bases between them. The CDR3 is made up of 15 amino acids. CDR1 and CDR2 (germline): SEHNR, FQNEAQ (reference sequence). Specified time point: newly diagnosed GD, antithyroid drugs for less than 3 months. After RNA was extracted from PBMCs, the TCR library was made from it. Patients with Graves' disease were diagnosed by American Thyroid Association guidelines. Construction of the TCR beta libraries employed iRepertoire HTBI primers in conjunction with Arm-PCR of CDR3 regions. MiXCR was run by TCRdb on the multiplex PCR reads, yielding one entry per CDR3 protein. The table includes a few hundred thousand distinct CDR3 sequences, 12% detected once. These records were also assigned to another study, of T cells in Graves' hyperthyroidism and ophthalmopathy. From that second work: Orbital computed tomography and thyroid ultrasound, together with serum TRAb and thyroxine and clinical symptoms, were used for diagnoses. The HTBI primer set served for first-round RT-PCR of the TCR CDR3.

The chain recombines TRBV7-9 with TRBJ2-7; D is undetermined. The sample consisted of peripheral blood mononuclear cells (PBMCs), taken at new diagnosis, from a patient treated with antithyroid drugs. The receptor comes from a woman between 18 and 29 years old with Graves disease. The CDR3 loop reads CASSLALRQPYEQYF. CDR3 nucleotide sequence: TGTGCCAGCAGCTTAGCATTACGGCAGCCGTACGAGCAGTACTTC.